The entry below describes one T cell receptor (beta chain). V gave up 5 bases and J gave up 0 bases, with 6 bases separating them. This CDR3 has 13 amino acids. The germline V gene has CDR1 SGHRS and CDR2 YFSETQ. TCRdb's table, derived via immunoSEQ multiplex PCR, lists solely in-frame clones and lacks some. The sample has more than 85,000 clones, 86% seen once. The data stem from a study of blood T cell repertoires in COVID-19. Enrolled through a virtual design, the participants were between roughly 18 and 90 years of age and came from about two dozen US areas. Two consecutive negative NP/OP PCR tests, clearance, or resolved symptoms defined Cohort 3 recovery.

Sequenced sample: PBMCs or T cells enriched from blood (not recorded which). This chain uses TRBV5-1 with TRBJ1-3; D is uncertain. This receptor was taken from a woman aged 45-65 years who had recovered from COVID-19. This chain's CDR3 is CASREGSGNTIYF. The CDR3 DNA follows: TGCGCCAGCAGAGAGGGCTCTGGAAACACCATATATTTT.